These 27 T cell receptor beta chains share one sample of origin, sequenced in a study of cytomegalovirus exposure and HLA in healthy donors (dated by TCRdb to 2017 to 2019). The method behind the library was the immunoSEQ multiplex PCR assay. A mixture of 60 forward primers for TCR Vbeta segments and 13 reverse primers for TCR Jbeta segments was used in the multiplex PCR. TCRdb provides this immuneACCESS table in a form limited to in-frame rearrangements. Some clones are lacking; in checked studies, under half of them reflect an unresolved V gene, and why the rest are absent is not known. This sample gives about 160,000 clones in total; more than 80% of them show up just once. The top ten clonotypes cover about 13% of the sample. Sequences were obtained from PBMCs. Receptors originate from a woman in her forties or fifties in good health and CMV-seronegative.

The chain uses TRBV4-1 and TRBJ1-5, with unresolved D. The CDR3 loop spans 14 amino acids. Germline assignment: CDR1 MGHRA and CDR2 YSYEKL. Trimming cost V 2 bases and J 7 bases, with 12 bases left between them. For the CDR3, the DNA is TGCGCCAGCAGCCAAACTCGGGATCCCCAGCCCCAGCATTTT. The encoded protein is CASSQTRDPQPQHF.

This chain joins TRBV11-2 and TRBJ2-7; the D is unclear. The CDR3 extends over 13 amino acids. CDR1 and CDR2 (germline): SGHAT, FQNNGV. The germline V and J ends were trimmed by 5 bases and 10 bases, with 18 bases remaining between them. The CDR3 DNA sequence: TGTGCCAGCAGCCTTCCCCCGTCTGCGGAACAGTACTTC. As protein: CASSLPPSAEQYF. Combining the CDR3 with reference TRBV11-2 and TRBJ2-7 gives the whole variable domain EAGVAQSPRYKIIEKRQSVAFWCNPISGHATLYWYQQILGQGPKLLIQFQNNGVVDDSQLPKDRFSAERLKGVDSTLKIQPAKLEDSAVYLCASSLPPSAEQYFGPGTRLTVT.

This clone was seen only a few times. As DNA, the CDR3 is TGTGCCAGCAGCTTAGCGGGAGTGGGGAATGAGCAGTTCTTC. Protein product: CASSLAGVGNEQFF. The chain is built from TRBV7-2 and TRBJ2-1, with a possible D match to TRBD2 (5 bases). CDR1 SGHTA and CDR2 FQGNSA come from the germline V gene. Deletions cut 0 bases from V and 7 bases from J, with 10 bases between. The CDR3 length is 14 residues.

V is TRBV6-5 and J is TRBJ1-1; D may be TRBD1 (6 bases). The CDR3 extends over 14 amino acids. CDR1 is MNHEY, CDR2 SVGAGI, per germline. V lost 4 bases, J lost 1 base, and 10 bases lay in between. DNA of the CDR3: TGTGCCAGCAGTTCGGGACACTCGAACACTGAAGCTTTCTTT. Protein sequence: CASSSGHSNTEAFF.

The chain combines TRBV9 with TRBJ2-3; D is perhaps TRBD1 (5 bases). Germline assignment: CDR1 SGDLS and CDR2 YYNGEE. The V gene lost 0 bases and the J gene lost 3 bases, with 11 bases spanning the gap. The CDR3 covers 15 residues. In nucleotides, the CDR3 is TGTGCCAGCAGCGTAGCTCTACAGGTAACAGATACGCAGTATTTT. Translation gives CASSVALQVTDTQYF.

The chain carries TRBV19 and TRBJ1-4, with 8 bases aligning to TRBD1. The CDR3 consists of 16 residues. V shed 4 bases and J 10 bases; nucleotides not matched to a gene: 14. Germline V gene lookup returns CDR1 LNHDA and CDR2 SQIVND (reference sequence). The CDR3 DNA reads TGTGCCAGTAGTAGTTACTCGGGACAGGACGGTGGAAAACTGTTTTTT. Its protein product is CASSSYSGQDGGKLFF.

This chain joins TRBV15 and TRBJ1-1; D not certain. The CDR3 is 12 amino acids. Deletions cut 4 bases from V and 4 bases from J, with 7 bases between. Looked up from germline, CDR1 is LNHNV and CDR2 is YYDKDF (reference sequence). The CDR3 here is CATSKEGTEAFF. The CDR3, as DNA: TGTGCCACCAGCAAGGAGGGCACTGAAGCTTTCTTT. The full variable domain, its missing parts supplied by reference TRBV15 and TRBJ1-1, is DAMVIQNPRYQVTQFGKPVTLSCSQTLNHNVMYWYQQKSSQAPKLLFHYYDKDFNNEADTPDNFQSRRPNTSFCFLDIRSPGLGDTAMYLCATSKEGTEAFFGQGTRLTVV.

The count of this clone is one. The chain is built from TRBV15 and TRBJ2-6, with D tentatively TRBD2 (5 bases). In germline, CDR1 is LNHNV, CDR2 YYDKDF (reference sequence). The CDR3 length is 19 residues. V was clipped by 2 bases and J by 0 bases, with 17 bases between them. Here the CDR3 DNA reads TGTGCCACCAGCAGACGTTCGATGACGGGGAGCTCTGGGGCCAACGTCCTGACTTTC. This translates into CATSRRSMTGSSGANVLTF.

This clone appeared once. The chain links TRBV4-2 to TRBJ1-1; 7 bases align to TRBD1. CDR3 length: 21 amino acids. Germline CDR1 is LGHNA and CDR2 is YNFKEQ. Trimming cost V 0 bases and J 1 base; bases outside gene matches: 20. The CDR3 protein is CASSQDVHRGLSLDKNTEAFF. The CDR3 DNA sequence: TGTGCCAGCAGCCAAGATGTGCATAGGGGGCTTAGTTTGGATAAGAACACTGAAGCTTTCTTT.

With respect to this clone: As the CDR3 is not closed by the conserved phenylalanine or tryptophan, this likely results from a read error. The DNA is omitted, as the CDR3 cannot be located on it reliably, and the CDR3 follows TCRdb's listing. CDR3: CASRDSRKS. V and J are TRBV28 and TRBJ2-7; the table's TRBD1 call for D was not verified on the DNA. Germline V lookup: CDR1 MDHEN, CDR2 SYDVKM. The CDR3 sequence runs 9 residues, both termini included.

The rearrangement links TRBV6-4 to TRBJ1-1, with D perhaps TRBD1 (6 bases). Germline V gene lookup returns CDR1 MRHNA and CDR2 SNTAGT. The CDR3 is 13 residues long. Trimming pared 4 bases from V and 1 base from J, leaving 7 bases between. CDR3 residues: CASSATGNTEAFF. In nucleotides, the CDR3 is TGTGCCAGCAGTGCGACAGGGAACACTGAAGCTTTCTTT.

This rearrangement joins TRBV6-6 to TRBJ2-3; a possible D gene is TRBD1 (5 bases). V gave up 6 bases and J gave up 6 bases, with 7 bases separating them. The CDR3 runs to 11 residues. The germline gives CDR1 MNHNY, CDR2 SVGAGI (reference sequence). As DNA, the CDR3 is TGTGCCAGCAGCCCAGGGGATACGCAGTATTTT. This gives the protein CASSPGDTQYF.

This CDR3 reads CASSPNAGLNYGYTF. The CDR3 coding sequence is TGTGCCAGCAGCCCGAATGCGGGTCTTAACTATGGCTACACCTTC. This chain joins TRBV7-9 and TRBJ1-2; D ambiguous. Germline CDR1 SEHNR, CDR2 FQNEAQ (reference sequence). The length of the CDR3 is 15 residues. V dropped 5 bases and J dropped 1 base, with 14 bases sitting between them.

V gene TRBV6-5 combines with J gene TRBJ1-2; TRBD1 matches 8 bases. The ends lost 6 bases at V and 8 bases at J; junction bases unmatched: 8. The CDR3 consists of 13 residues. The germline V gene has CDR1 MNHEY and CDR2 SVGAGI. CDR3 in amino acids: CASSPQGAQGYTF. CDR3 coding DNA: TGTGCCAGCAGCCCTCAGGGGGCGCAAGGCTACACCTTC.

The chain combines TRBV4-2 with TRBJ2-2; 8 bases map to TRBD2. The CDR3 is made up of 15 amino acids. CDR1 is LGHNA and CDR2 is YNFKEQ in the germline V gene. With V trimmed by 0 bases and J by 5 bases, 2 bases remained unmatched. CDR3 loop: CASSQEVAGTGELFF. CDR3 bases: TGTGCCAGCAGCCAAGAGGTAGCGGGGACCGGGGAGCTGTTTTTT.

Here the CDR3 DNA reads TGTGCCAGCTCACCCAGTCAACAGGGGCACACCTTC. Translation: CASSPSQQGHTF. The rearrangement uses TRBV18 and TRBJ1-2, with 7 bases lining up with TRBD1. The CDR3 consists of 12 residues. Germline CDR1 and CDR2: KGHSH and LQKENI. V lost 3 bases and J lost 12; bases outside the gene matches: 7.

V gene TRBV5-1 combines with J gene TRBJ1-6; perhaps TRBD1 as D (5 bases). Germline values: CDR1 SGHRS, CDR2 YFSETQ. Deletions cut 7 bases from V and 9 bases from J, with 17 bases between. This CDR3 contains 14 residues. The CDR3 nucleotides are TGCGCCAGCGGGACGGGAGGGGCAGGTTCACCCCTCCACTTT. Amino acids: CASGTGGAGSPLHF.

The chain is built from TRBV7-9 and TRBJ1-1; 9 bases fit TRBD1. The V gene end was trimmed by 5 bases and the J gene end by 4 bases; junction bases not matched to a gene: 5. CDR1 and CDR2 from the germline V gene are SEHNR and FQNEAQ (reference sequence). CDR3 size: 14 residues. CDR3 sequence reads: CASSLQGAGTEAFF. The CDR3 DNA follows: TGTGCCAGCAGCCTACAGGGGGCCGGCACTGAAGCTTTCTTT.

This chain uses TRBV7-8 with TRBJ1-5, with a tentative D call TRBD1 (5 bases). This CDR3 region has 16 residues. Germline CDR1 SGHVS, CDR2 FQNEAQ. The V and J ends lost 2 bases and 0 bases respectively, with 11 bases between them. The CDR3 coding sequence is TGTGCCAGCAGCTTATTACCAGGGTATAGCAATCAGCCCCAGCATTTT. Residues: CASSLLPGYSNQPQHF.

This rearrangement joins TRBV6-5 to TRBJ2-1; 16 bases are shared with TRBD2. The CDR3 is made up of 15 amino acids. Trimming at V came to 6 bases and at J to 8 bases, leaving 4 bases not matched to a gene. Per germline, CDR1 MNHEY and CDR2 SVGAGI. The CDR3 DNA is TGTGCCAGCAGCCGGGGACTAGCGGGAGGGGATGAGCAGTTCTTC. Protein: CASSRGLAGGDEQFF.

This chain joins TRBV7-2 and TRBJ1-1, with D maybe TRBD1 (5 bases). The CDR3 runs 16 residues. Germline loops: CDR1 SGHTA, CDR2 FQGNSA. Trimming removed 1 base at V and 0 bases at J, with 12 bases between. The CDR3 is CASSLDSTAMNTEAFF. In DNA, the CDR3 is TGTGCCAGCAGCTTAGATTCGACAGCGATGAACACTGAAGCTTTCTTT.

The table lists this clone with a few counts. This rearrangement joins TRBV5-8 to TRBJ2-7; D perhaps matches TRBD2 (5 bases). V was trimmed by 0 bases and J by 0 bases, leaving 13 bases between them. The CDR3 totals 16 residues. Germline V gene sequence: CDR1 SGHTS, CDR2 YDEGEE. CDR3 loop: CASSLAGKGPSYEQYF. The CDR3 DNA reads TGTGCCAGCAGCTTGGCCGGGAAAGGTCCCTCCTACGAGCAGTACTTC.

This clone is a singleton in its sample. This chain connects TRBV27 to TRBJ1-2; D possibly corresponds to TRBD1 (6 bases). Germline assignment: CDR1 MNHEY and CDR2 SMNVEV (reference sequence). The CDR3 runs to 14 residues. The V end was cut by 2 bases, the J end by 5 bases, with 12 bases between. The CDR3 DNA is TGTGCCAGCAGTTTAGTAAGAACAGGGTATGGCTACACCTTC. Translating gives CASSLVRTGYGYTF.

The CDR3 sequence is CASRTGTVRPYEQYF. The CDR3 DNA reads TGTGCCAGCAGAACCGGGACAGTGAGGCCCTACGAGCAGTACTTC. The chain employs TRBV6-1 and TRBJ2-7, with 7 bases fitting TRBD1. The CDR3 length is 15 residues. CDR1 MNHNS and CDR2 SASEGT come from the germline V gene. After removal of 6 bases from V and 2 bases from J, the junction contained 10 bases not matched to a gene.

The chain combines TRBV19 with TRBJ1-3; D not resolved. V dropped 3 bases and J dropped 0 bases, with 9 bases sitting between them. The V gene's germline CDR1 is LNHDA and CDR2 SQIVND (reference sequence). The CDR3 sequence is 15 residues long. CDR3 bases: TGTGCCAGTAGTATGGCAGGAAGCTCTGGAAACACCATATATTTT. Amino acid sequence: CASSMAGSSGNTIYF.

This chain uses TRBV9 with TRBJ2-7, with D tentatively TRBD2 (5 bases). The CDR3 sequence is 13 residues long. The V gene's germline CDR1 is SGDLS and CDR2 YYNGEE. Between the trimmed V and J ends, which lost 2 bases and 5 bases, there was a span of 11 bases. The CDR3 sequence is CASSVEGWDEQYF. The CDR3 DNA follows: TGTGCCAGCAGCGTTGAGGGATGGGACGAGCAGTACTTC.

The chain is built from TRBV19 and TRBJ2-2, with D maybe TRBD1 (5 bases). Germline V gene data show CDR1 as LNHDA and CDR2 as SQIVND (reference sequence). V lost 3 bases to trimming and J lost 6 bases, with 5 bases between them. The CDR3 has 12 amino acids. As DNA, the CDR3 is TGTGCCAGTAGTATGGGGCCCGGGGAGCTGTTTTTT. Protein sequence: CASSMGPGELFF.